The rows below give T cell receptor beta chains drawn from one sample of a study of blood T cell repertoires in COVID-19. Sequencing used immunoSEQ multiplex PCR; TCRdb keeps in-frame clones, though not all of them. The data hold about 210,000 clones, with about four fifths observed a single time. The sample taken for sequencing was PBMCs or T cells enriched from blood (not recorded which). All receptors derive from a woman in her forties or fifties with acute COVID-19. CDR3s include the opening cysteine and the closing phenylalanine or tryptophan. A D gene is named only where the DNA matches it firmly. Not every row has a clone size; where given, it reads once, few, many or a size class.

j_call	cdr3_length	v_call	d_call	clone_size	cdr3_nt	cdr3_aa
TRBJ2-2	14	TRBV6-5	.	.	TGTGCCAGCAGCCATGGGCGCGTGGCCGGGGAGCTGTTTTTT	CASSHGRVAGELFF
TRBJ1-2	13	TRBV24-1	TRBD1	few	TGTGCCACCAGTGATCAAGGACAGGTTGCCTACACCTTC	CATSDQGQVAYTF
TRBJ1-1	17	TRBV3-1/TRBV3-2	TRBD1	.	TGTGCCAGCAGCAAGGGTTTACCTCGGACAGGGTACACTGAAGCTTTCTTT	CASSKGLPRTGYTEAFF
TRBJ2-5	13	TRBV7-6	.	once	TGTGCCAGCCTAAGTCTCCGCCAAGAGACCCAGTACTTC	CASLSLRQETQYF
TRBJ2-1	15	TRBV6-2/TRBV6-3	TRBD2	.	TGTGCCAGCAGTTACCTCATAGCGGGAGGAAATGAGCAGTTCTTC	CASSYLIAGGNEQFF
TRBJ2-2	17	TRBV7-6	TRBD1	few	TGTGCCAGCAGCTTAGCCCATGGACAGGGCCCCACCGGGGAGCTGTTTTTT	CASSLAHGQGPTGELFF
TRBJ2-3	18	TRBV20-1	TRBD1	.	TGCAGTGCTAGTCCGAGGGACAGTAGGCCGTATAGCACAGATACGCAGTATTTT	CSASPRDSRPYSTDTQYF
TRBJ2-7	14	TRBV5-1	TRBD1	.	TGCGCCAGCAGCATCGGACAGGGTACCAACGAGCAGTACTTC	CASSIGQGTNEQYF
TRBJ2-2	15	TRBV5-1	.	.	TGCGCCAGCAGCCTGGATGACAAGAACACCGGGGAGCTGTTTTTT	CASSLDDKNTGELFF
TRBJ2-4	15	TRBV28	TRBD2	.	TGTGCCAGCAGTTTAGTGTCTAGCGGGATGAACATTCAGTACTTC	CASSLVSSGMNIQYF
TRBJ1-3	13	TRBV12-3/TRBV12-4	.	.	TGTGCCAGCACCCTTGGGGGGGGAAACACCATATATTTT	CASTLGGGNTIYF
TRBJ1-1	15	TRBV5-1	TRBD1	.	TGCGCCAGCAGCGTCTCGGGGACAGGGGGCACTGAAGCTTTCTTT	CASSVSGTGGTEAFF
TRBJ2-7	14	TRBV9	.	.	TGTGCCAGCAGCGTAGCAGGGCCCCCCTACGAGCAGTACTTC	CASSVAGPPYEQYF
TRBJ2-3	14	TRBV12-5	TRBD1	.	TGTGCTAGTGGTTTGGACAGGGGGGCAGATACGCAGTATTTT	CASGLDRGADTQYF
TRBJ2-1	15	TRBV11-3	.	.	TGTGCCAGCAGCTTAGGAACGACAGCTAACAATGAGCAGTTCTTC	CASSLGTTANNEQFF
TRBJ1-2	13	TRBV28	TRBD1	.	TGTGCCAGCAGAGCACAGGGGAGATATGGCTACACCTTC	CASRAQGRYGYTF
TRBJ2-1	13	TRBV7-9	.	few	TGTGCCAGCAGCTTAGTAAGTAGAGGTGAGCAGTTCTTC	CASSLVSRGEQFF
TRBJ2-1	15	TRBV2	.	.	TGTGCCAGCAGTCAGGGGTCCCTTCCGGACAATGAGCAGTTCTTC	CASSQGSLPDNEQFF
TRBJ2-7	13	TRBV4-2	TRBD2	few	TGTGCCAGCGGAGCGGGAGGGCCCTACGAGCAGTACTTC	CASGAGGPYEQYF
TRBJ2-7	14	TRBV19	TRBD1	few	TGTGCCAGTAGTCTACGGACAGGGGCGGGGGAGCAGTACTTC	CASSLRTGAGEQYF
TRBJ1-5	12	TRBV27	.	.	TGTGCCAGCAGGATCAGCGGGCAGCCCCAGCATTTT	CASRISGQPQHF
TRBJ2-1	16	TRBV10-3	.	.	TGTGCCATCAGTGAATCGACTGGACTCTCCTACAATGAGCAGTTCTTC	CAISESTGLSYNEQFF
TRBJ1-1	15	TRBV7-9	.	.	TGTGCCAGCAGCCCGGACACGGCGATGAACACTGAAGCTTTCTTT	CASSPDTAMNTEAFF
TRBJ2-5	16	TRBV6-5	TRBD1	.	TGTGCCAGCAGTTACTCGATGTCAGGGGGTCAAGAGACCCAGTACTTC	CASSYSMSGGQETQYF
TRBJ2-5	13	TRBV5-1	.	.	TGCGCCAGCAGCTTCCGGGTCCAAGAGACCCAGTACTTC	CASSFRVQETQYF
TRBJ1-2	14	TRBV28	.	.	TGTGCCAGCAGCCAAAACAGGGCTAACTATGGCTACACCTTC	CASSQNRANYGYTF
TRBJ1-2	12	TRBV28	.	.	TGTGCCAGCACCCAGGGTCCGTTGGGCTACACCTTC	CASTQGPLGYTF
TRBJ1-2	19	TRBV3-1/TRBV3-2	TRBD1	.	TGTGCCAGCAGCCAAGATTGGACGCCTGGTGGACAGGGTACGGATGGCTACACCTTC	CASSQDWTPGGQGTDGYTF
TRBJ2-7	11	TRBV28	.	.	TGTGCCAGCAGCTACAGGCACGAGCAGTACTTC	CASSYRHEQYF
TRBJ2-7	15	TRBV7-9	.	.	TGTGCCAGCAGCTTAGCGGCAGGGGCGACCTACGAGCAGTACTTC	CASSLAAGATYEQYF
TRBJ2-7	16	TRBV28	TRBD1	.	TGTGCCAGCAGTTTGATGCCGGGACAGGAGACCTACGAGCAGTACTTC	CASSLMPGQETYEQYF